The 32 T cell receptor beta chains below all came from one sample that was sequenced in a study of beta chain features in type 1 diabetes (dated 2018 in TCRdb). The method was the immunoSEQ multiplex PCR assay. The High Capacity cDNA Reverse Transcription Kit was used to reverse transcribe all of the isolated RNA, meaning that expressed TCRB transcripts were what got sequenced. TCRdb retrieved this table from immuneACCESS and kept in-frame rearrangements only. Not all clones are present; in checked studies, unresolved V genes account for under half, and no reason is known for the remainder. For this sample the table gives 350,000 to 450,000 clones, of which roughly 13% were detected only once. Jointly, the top ten make up about 0.034% of the sample. Sequenced material: naive CD4+ T cells from blood. What this sample's cell subset or site label stands for: true naive CD4+ T cells. Receptors were obtained from a man younger than 40 in good health.

There are a few counts of this clone. The chain joins TRBV27 to TRBJ2-1; 15 bases fit TRBD2. The CDR3 is 19 residues long. Germline V CDR1 and CDR2: MNHEY, SMNVEV (reference sequence). The V segment lost 9 bases and the J segment 4 bases; nucleotides outside the gene matches: 16. The CDR3 protein is CARQPPGGLAGGPYNEQFF. The CDR3 DNA reads TGTGCCAGACAACCCCCGGGAGGACTAGCGGGAGGGCCTTACAATGAGCAGTTCTTC.

J is TRBJ2-1 and V is TRBV18; tentative D call: TRBD2 (6 bases). The germline V gene has CDR1 KGHSH and CDR2 LQKENI. CDR3 length: 15 residues. The V and J ends lost 3 bases and 4 bases respectively, with 13 bases between them. This chain's CDR3 is CASSPSIAEYNEQFF. The CDR3 region has the DNA TGTGCCAGCTCACCCTCAATAGCGGAATACAATGAGCAGTTCTTC.

This clone came up a few times. The rearrangement joins TRBV18 to TRBJ2-1; 10 nucleotides agree with TRBD2. CDR1 KGHSH and CDR2 LQKENI come from the germline V gene. This CDR3 region has 17 residues. Unmatched junction bases numbered 12, after V lost 1 base and J lost 9 bases. The CDR3 region has the DNA TGTGCCAGCTCACCACTTGAGGCTAGCGGGAGAGGGCGTGAGCAGTTCTTC. Translated: CASSPLEASGRGREQFF. The variable domain in full, with the rest retrieved from reference TRBV18 and TRBJ2-1, is NAGVMQNPRHLVRRRGQEARLRCSPMKGHSHVYWYRQLPEEGLKFMVYLQKENIIDESGMPKERFSAEFPKEGPSILRIQQVVRGDSAAYFCASSPLEASGRGREQFFGPGTRLTVL.

The V and J genes are TRBV4-3 and TRBJ2-3, with unresolved D. This CDR3 region has 16 residues. The germline gives CDR1 LGHNA, CDR2 YSLEER. Trimming removed 0 bases at V and 1 base at J, with 11 bases between. CDR3 region: CASSQDSGSGTDTQYF. CDR3 coding DNA: TGCGCCAGCAGCCAAGATTCCGGATCAGGCACAGATACGCAGTATTTT.

This clone turned up a few times. This sequence joins TRBV29-1 and TRBJ2-1; either TRBD1 or TRBD2 may fit D (6 bases each). This CDR3 spans 14 amino acids. The V gene lost 7 bases and the J gene lost 3 bases, with 16 bases spanning the gap. From germline, CDR1 is SQVTM and CDR2 ANQGSEA. CDR3 coding DNA: TGCAGCGCAAGGGGGGCCATAGACTACAATGAGCAGTTCTTC. Protein product: CSARGAIDYNEQFF.

This clone was found many times. The chain couples TRBV7-9 to TRBJ2-1; TRBD2 matches 10 bases. The germline V gene encodes CDR1 SEHNR and CDR2 FQNEAQ (reference sequence). This CDR3 is 14 amino acids long. With V trimmed by 2 bases and J by 6 bases, 1 base remained unmatched. CDR3 bases: TGTGCCAGCAGCTTATGGACTAGCGGCAATGAGCAGTTCTTC. Protein sequence: CASSLWTSGNEQFF.

This clone has only a few counts. DNA for the CDR3: TGCAGCGTTCGGACCAGCTCCTACAATGAGCAGTTCTTC. Translated: CSVRTSSYNEQFF. The chain is built from TRBV29-1 and TRBJ2-1; D gene uncertain. The CDR3 sequence is 13 residues long. V was pared by 5 bases and J by 0 bases, with 8 bases between. Germline V CDR1 and CDR2: SQVTM, ANQGSEA.

Ten or more counts support this clone. This chain links TRBV11-2 with TRBJ2-1; D call uncertain. V was cut by 2 bases and J by 14 bases, with 10 bases left in between. Germline values: CDR1 SGHAT, CDR2 FQNNGV. This CDR3 is built from 11 residues. Here the CDR3 DNA reads TGTGCCAGCAGCTTATCGGTTGTGGAGTTCTTC. The encoded protein is CASSLSVVEFF.

Only a few counts were recorded for this clone. The sample holds other DNA sequences that translate to the same CDR3. The genes are TRBV6-1 and TRBJ1-2, with no clear D. This CDR3 is 11 amino acids long. V lost 3 bases and J 4 bases, leaving 3 bases between the germline ends. Germline V CDR1 and CDR2: MNHNS, SASEGT. The CDR3 protein is CASSDSYGYTF. The CDR3 DNA reads TGTGCCAGCAGTGACAGCTATGGCTACACCTTC.

J is TRBJ1-1 and V is TRBV27; D uncertain. CDR1 and CDR2 from the germline V gene are MNHEY and SMNVEV (reference sequence). This CDR3 spans 15 amino acids. Trimming shortened V by 5 bases and J by 5 bases, and 18 bases separated the two germline ends. CDR3 bases: TGTGCCAGCAGTCCCGCACCGGGGTTGTGGACTGAAGCTTTCTTT. Its translation: CASSPAPGLWTEAFF.

This clone was found a few times. The chain links TRBV4-1 to TRBJ2-7; possible D gene TRBD2, 5 bases. The CDR3 is 13 residues long. CDR1 is MGHRA and CDR2 is YSYEKL in the germline V gene. V lost 5 bases, J lost 1 base, and 9 bases lay in between. The CDR3 coding sequence is TGCGCCAGCAGCACACCGGGGTCCTACGAGCAGTACTTC. Translated, it gives CASSTPGSYEQYF.

This clone occurred a few times. One junction end disagrees with the germline gene, perhaps due to a read error. This chain uses TRBV7-9 with TRBJ2-7; 7 positions match TRBD1. The germline CDR1 and CDR2 sequences are SEHNR and FQNEAQ (reference sequence). This CDR3 has 15 residues. CDR3 DNA sequence: TGTGCCAGCAGCTTATCCCGGACAGGCTCCCACGAGCAGTACTTC. Amino acid sequence: CASSLSRTGSHEQYF.

Comments on this clone: The sample has other DNA sequences that encode this CDR3 too. The rearrangement links TRBV25-1 to TRBJ2-6; D gene uncertain. V lost 5 bases and J lost 4, with 6 bases in between. The CDR3 contains 13 residues. Germline CDR1 and CDR2: MGHDK and SYGVNS. The CDR3 loop is CASSLTGANVLTF. The CDR3 nucleotides read TGTGCCAGCAGTCTTACCGGGGCCAACGTCCTGACTTTC.

This clone was detected a few times. The chain has TRBV25-1 and TRBJ1-6; maybe TRBD1 (5 bases). CDR1 and CDR2 from the germline V gene are MGHDK and SYGVNS. V was shortened by 4 bases and J by 1 base, with 17 bases between the two germline ends. The CDR3 covers 18 residues. The DNA for the CDR3 is TGTGCCAGCAGTGGCGTGAGTCAGGGACCATCCTATAATTCACCCCTCCACTTT. It specifies CASSGVSQGPSYNSPLHF.

This clone was detected only a few times. This rearrangement joins TRBV7-9 to TRBJ1-1; 9 bases match TRBD1. The CDR3 is 14 amino acids. Germline lookup yields CDR1 SEHNR and CDR2 FQNEAQ (reference sequence). V lost 2 bases and J lost 5; bases outside the gene matches: 3. The CDR3 loop is CASSLTGQGTEAFF. CDR3 DNA sequence: TGTGCCAGCAGCTTAACCGGACAGGGGACTGAAGCTTTCTTT.

This clone was seen a few times. As DNA, the CDR3 is TGTGCCAGCAGCTTGGCCGGTAGTAGCAGTCGATACGAGCAGTACGTC. It translates to CASSLAGSSSRYEQYV. The rearrangement uses TRBV5-4 and TRBJ2-7; D is ambiguous. The V and J ends lost 0 bases and 4 bases respectively, with 17 bases between them. The CDR3 length is 16 residues. The germline V gene encodes CDR1 SGHNT and CDR2 YYREEE (reference sequence).

The CDR3 DNA sequence: TGTGCCAGCAGCCAAGAGGTCGAGCAGTTCTTC. It is translated as CASSQEVEQFF. The chain is built from TRBV14 and TRBJ2-1, with D unresolved. V gave up 0 bases and J gave up 10 bases, with 4 bases separating them. The CDR3 is 11 amino acids. CDR1 and CDR2 from the germline V gene are SGHDN and FVKESK.

V usage is TRBV11-3 and J usage is TRBJ2-5; possibly TRBD1 for D (5 bases). V lost 1 base and J lost 1, with 7 bases in between. Germline assignment: CDR1 SGHNT and CDR2 YENEEA. This CDR3 comprises 14 residues. The CDR3 DNA sequence: TGTGCCAGCAGCTTAGTGCAGGGCCAAGAGACCCAGTACTTC. Protein product: CASSLVQGQETQYF. Variable domain in full (rest from reference TRBV11-3 and TRBJ2-5): EAGVVQSPRYKIIEKKQPVAFWCNPISGHNTLYWYLQNLGQGPELLIRYENEEAVDDSQLPKDRFSAERLKGVDSTLKIQPAELGDSAVYLCASSLVQGQETQYFGPGTRLLVL.

This clone was recorded a few times. V gene TRBV7-9 combines with J gene TRBJ2-5; 9 bases are a match to TRBD2. CDR1 is SEHNR and CDR2 is FQNEAQ in the germline V gene (reference sequence). V shed 3 bases and J 1 base; nucleotides not matched to a gene: 3. This CDR3 has 15 residues. This CDR3 is CASSLGGLAQETQYF. CDR3 coding DNA: TGTGCCAGCAGCTTGGGGGGACTAGCCCAAGAGACCCAGTACTTC.

V is TRBV27 and J is TRBJ2-7, with a tentative D call TRBD1 (6 bases). The CDR3 has 14 residues. Trimming stripped 3 bases from V and 0 bases from J, with 9 bases between. The germline V gene encodes CDR1 MNHEY and CDR2 SMNVEV (reference sequence). The CDR3 nucleotides are TGTGCCAGCAGTTTCGTGGGGGCCTCCTACGAGCAGTACTTC. It encodes CASSFVGASYEQYF.

The J gene is TRBJ2-7, the V gene TRBV7-9, with D hard to call. This CDR3 has 14 amino acids. Germline V gives CDR1 SEHNR, CDR2 FQNEAQ (reference sequence). Deletions cut 1 base from V and 0 bases from J, with 7 bases between. CDR3 sequence (DNA): TGTGCCAGCAGCTTAGGCGTTAGCTCCTACGAGCAGTACTTC. Amino acid sequence: CASSLGVSSYEQYF.

The rearrangement joins TRBV4-1 to TRBJ2-2; 10 positions agree with TRBD1. The V segment lost 1 base and the J segment 2 bases; nucleotides outside the gene matches: 7. Germline CDR1 MGHRA, CDR2 YSYEKL. This CDR3 is 18 amino acids long. The CDR3 is CASSQGSGQGVNTGELFF. The CDR3 bases are TGCGCCAGCAGCCAAGGAAGCGGACAGGGGGTTAACACCGGGGAGCTGTTTTTT.

Written as DNA, the CDR3 is TGTGCCAGCTATAGATCAAGACTAGCGGGGGGTTTTGACGACAATGAGCAGTTCTTC. It encodes CASYRSRLAGGFDDNEQFF. J is TRBJ2-1 and V is TRBV7-8; 13 bases agree with TRBD2. CDR3 length: 19 amino acids. Germline CDR1 SGHVS, CDR2 FQNEAQ. V was pared by 8 bases and J by 5 bases, with 18 bases of the junction left unmatched.

The gene calls are TRBV2 and TRBJ1-5; a possible D gene is TRBD1 (6 bases). CDR3 length equals 13 residues. Germline CDR1 SNHLY, CDR2 FYNNEI. V shed 7 bases and J shed 16 bases, with 23 bases lying between them. Here the CDR3 DNA reads TGTGCCAGCATTGCCAATCCGGGACAAACTGTCCATTTT. Its protein is CASIANPGQTVHF.

This clone was recorded a few times. The CDR3 nucleotides are TGTGCCAGCAGCTCACCGGGACTAGGTGGGCCCACAGATACGCAGTATTTT. This codes for CASSSPGLGGPTDTQYF. The chain employs TRBV5-4 and TRBJ2-3; 8 bases fit TRBD2. The J segment lost 2 bases and the V segment lost 3 bases, leaving 11 bases of the junction unmatched. The CDR3 runs to 17 residues. Looked up from germline, CDR1 is SGHNT and CDR2 is YYREEE (reference sequence).

This clone was counted only a few times. The rearrangement uses TRBV6-5 and TRBJ2-1; D remains unclear. The CDR3 contains 14 residues. The V end lost 1 base, the J end lost 7 bases, and 11 bases lay between the germline ends. Per germline, CDR1 MNHEY and CDR2 SVGAGI. For the CDR3, the DNA is TGTGCCAGCAGTTACTTCTCCGAGTTAAATGAGCAGTTCTTC. This encodes CASSYFSELNEQFF.

The V and J genes are TRBV6-6 and TRBJ2-1; a weak D match, TRBD2 (6 bases). The CDR3 sequence is 15 residues long. Germline V CDR1 and CDR2: MNHNY, SVGAGI (reference sequence). With 6 bases removed from V and 6 bases from J, the gap between germline ends came to 18 bases. The CDR3 reads CASRSSGEVVNEQFF. For the CDR3, the DNA is TGTGCCAGCAGATCGAGTGGGGAGGTCGTCAATGAGCAGTTCTTC.

The gene calls are TRBV4-1 and TRBJ2-2, with unresolved D. Germline loops: CDR1 MGHRA, CDR2 YSYEKL. The ends were cut back, 2 bases at V and 0 bases at J, with 7 bases in the middle. This CDR3 region has 15 residues. The DNA of the CDR3 is TGCGCCAGCAGCCAAAACGCCGCGAACACCGGGGAGCTGTTTTTT. Its translation is CASSQNAANTGELFF.

The chain uses TRBV30 and TRBJ1-5; no reliable D call. The germline V and J ends were trimmed by 1 base and 6 bases, with 10 bases remaining between them. In germline, CDR1 is GTSNPN, CDR2 SVGIG (reference sequence). This CDR3 has 13 amino acids. The CDR3 bases are TGTGCCTGGAGTGATTCGGTACTTCAGCCCCAGCATTTT. Protein sequence: CAWSDSVLQPQHF. Complete variable domain (other parts from reference TRBV30 and TRBJ1-5): SQTIHQWPATLVQPVGSPLSLECTVEGTSNPNLYWYRQAAGRGLQLLFYSVGIGQISSEVPQNLSASRPQDRQFILSSKKLLLSDSGFYLCAWSDSVLQPQHFGDGTRLSIL.

The V and J genes are TRBV7-8 and TRBJ2-1; D unclear. Germline V gives CDR1 SGHVS, CDR2 FQNEAQ. V was pared by 5 bases and J by 1 base, with 12 bases between. CDR3 length: 15 amino acids. CDR3 coding DNA: TGTGCCAGCAGCCCGATTCACCTTTCCTACAATGAGCAGTTCTTC. This encodes CASSPIHLSYNEQFF.

This clone showed up just a few times. The chain employs TRBV9 and TRBJ2-2; the D gene is possibly TRBD1 (5 bases). CDR3 length: 16 amino acids. V shed 5 bases and J shed 2 bases, with 16 bases lying between them. The germline V gene has CDR1 SGDLS and CDR2 YYNGEE. The CDR3 sequence is CASSYGVTANTGELFF. DNA for the CDR3: TGTGCCAGCAGTTATGGTGTGACAGCTAACACCGGGGAGCTGTTTTTT.

V gene TRBV7-2 combines with J gene TRBJ1-2; 9 bases fit TRBD1. The germline V gene encodes CDR1 SGHTA and CDR2 FQGNSA. V shed 4 bases and J 2 bases; nucleotides not matched to a gene: 5. This CDR3 region has 15 residues. CDR3 protein: CASSSAGTGNYGYTF. In nucleotides, the CDR3 is TGTGCCAGCAGCTCCGCGGGGACAGGGAACTATGGCTACACCTTC.